Presented here are 5 T cell receptor beta chains from one specimen sequenced in a study of identical twins. TCRdb independently ran MiXCR on the 5' RACE reads; one entry per CDR3 protein. The sample consists of about 470,000 distinct CDR3 sequences, 20% to 25% of them appearing once. The same sample was also used in a study of T cells expressing NK-cell markers.

The sample comprised CD4+ T cells sorted from blood. The receptors originated from a woman younger than 30 in good health.

The sample holds a few counts of this clonotype. The genes are TRBV10-3 and TRBJ1-2, with D possibly being TRBD1 (5 bases). Germline loops: CDR1 ENHRY, CDR2 SYGVKD. V shed 3 bases and J shed 3 bases, with 8 bases lying between them. The length of the CDR3 is 13 residues. The CDR3 coding sequence is TGTGCCATCAGTGATACAGGCGACTATGGCTACACCTTC. The encoded protein is CAISDTGDYGYTF.

The rearrangement uses TRBV7-2 and TRBJ2-3, with TRBD2 as a possible D gene (6 bases). Germline loops: CDR1 SGHTA, CDR2 FQGNSA. V lost 1 base and J lost 4, with 15 bases in between. The CDR3 extends over 16 amino acids. CDR3 nucleotides: TGTGCCAGCAGCTTAGTTGCGACTAGATATGCAGATACGCAGTATTTT. As protein: CASSLVATRYADTQYF.

This clonotype has only a few counts. J is TRBJ1-5 and V is TRBV12-3 or TRBV12-4; D ambiguous. This CDR3 has 13 amino acids. The V end was cut by 7 bases, the J end by 7 bases, with 14 bases between. This chain's CDR3 is CASTLTPVQPQHF. Written as DNA, the CDR3 is TGTGCCAGCACCCTGACCCCGGTGCAGCCCCAGCATTTT.

This clonotype was detected only a few times. J is TRBJ2-1 and V is TRBV27, with 10 bases lining up with TRBD2. The CDR3 sequence is 17 residues long. Germline loops: CDR1 MNHEY, CDR2 SMNVEV (reference sequence). Trimming took 3 bases from V and 7 from J; bases not matched to a gene: 12. The CDR3 nucleotides are TGTGCCAGCAGTTTCACTCCCACGGGACTAGCGAGGAATGAGCAGTTCTTC. It translates to CASSFTPTGLARNEQFF.

In its sample, this clonotype was seen a few times. The V gene is TRBV10-3, the J gene TRBJ2-3; a weak D match, TRBD2 (6 bases). Germline values: CDR1 ENHRY, CDR2 SYGVKD. The CDR3 has 16 amino acids. V was shortened by 6 bases and J by 2 bases, with 18 bases between the two germline ends. The CDR3 sequence is CAISEQRALNTDTQYF. CDR3 bases: TGTGCCATCAGCGAGCAGCGGGCCCTTAACACAGATACGCAGTATTTT.